This TCR beta chain was obtained from a study of blood T cell repertoires in COVID-19. Study context: The United States, Italy and Spain provided the acute and convalescent COVID-19 samples. PBMCs, B-cell-depleted T cells, or T cells provided the cDNA or gDNA that made up the material.

As processed by the authors: Using reference gene primer amplification, nucleated cell counts were estimated. The repertoire was sequenced with immunoSEQ multiplex PCR; TCRdb's copy has only in-frame clones and lacks some. The DNA was the basis for D and trimming; V, J and clone size are from that table. The sample includes 200,000 to 300,000 clones, roughly 80% of them seen just once. V was clipped by 5 bases and J by 1 base, with 11 bases between them. The CDR3 length is 14 residues. The V gene's germline CDR1 is LNHNV and CDR2 YYDKDF (reference sequence). Sequenced material: peripheral blood. The clonotype originates from a woman of 80 years or more with acute or convalescent COVID-19. The chain uses TRBV15 and TRBJ1-2, with a possible D match to TRBD1 (6 bases). CDR3 DNA sequence: TGTGCCACCAGCTTGGACAGCGTTAACTATGGCTACACCTTC. This translates into CATSLDSVNYGYTF. The whole variable domain, filled in from reference TRBV15 and TRBJ1-2, reads DAMVIQNPRYQVTQFGKPVTLSCSQTLNHNVMYWYQQKSSQAPKLLFHYYDKDFNNEADTPDNFQSRRPNTSFCFLDIRSPGLGDTAMYLCATSLDSVNYGYTFGSGTRLTVV.